This T cell receptor beta chain comes out of a study of persistence of HIV-infected CD4 T cells. This nonspecific control used anti-CD3/anti-CD28 bead stimulation of CD4+ T cells. Sorting selected CD4+ T cells upregulating both CD40 ligand and CD69. Worth noting for this clone: Its antigen is still unknown.

The length of the CDR3 is 11 residues. The immunoSEQ assay was version 4, run in survey mode. TCRdb's table, derived via immunoSEQ multiplex PCR, lists solely in-frame clones and lacks some. The data contain around 35,000 clones, roughly 89% of them seen just once; the ten biggest clones take up 1.3%. V is TRBV12-3 or TRBV12-4 and J is TRBJ1-2; 8 bases are shared with TRBD1. This receptor was taken from an adult man with HIV who was CMV-seropositive. The sequencing here drew on CD4+ T cells sorted from PBMCs after roughly 18-hour stimulation, taken from a patient who received antiretroviral therapy. CDR3 DNA: TGTGCGGACAGGGTATTATATGGCTACACCTTC. Translating gives CADRVLYGYTF.